This T cell receptor (beta chain) was sequenced in a study of early T cells in non-severe SARS-CoV-2 infection (dated by TCRdb to about 2021). Study-level background: TCR sequencing used bulk RNA from unsorted whole blood, so alpha and beta chains could not be paired. Here is what the overall study found, with its caveats: VDJdb matching was skewed toward anti-spike CD8 responses and likely underestimated virus-specific expansions, missing private and CD4 specificities.

The study was a case-control design nested within a healthcare worker cohort in London, UK, with weekly nasopharyngeal swab PCR tests and blood sampling. Healthcare workers were recruited between 23 and 31 March 2020, during the week of the UK lockdown, and were followed weekly for up to roughly 15 weeks. For CDR1 and CDR2, the germline V gene lists SGHRS and YFSETQ. From cysteine to phenylalanine, the CDR3 is 16 amino acids long. The CDR3 DNA has 48 bases and is translated from base 1. The junction carries 13 bases between V and J, which are trimmed by 4 bases and 0 bases respectively. Ten or more counts support this clonotype. Its antigen specificity is not known. Qualities for individual bases were not recorded, and no much larger clone is one base off. The library was obtained by 5' RACE. The run used a NextSeq 500. Unique molecular identifiers were attached to individual cDNA molecules in the TCR library protocol so that sequencing error and PCR bias could be corrected. Both TCR alpha and beta chains were sequenced, and tight co-correlation was observed between alpha and beta sequence abundances in each sample. Per the source publication's procedure: Decombinator V4 was used to perform V gene, J gene and CDR3 annotation of TCR sequences. Expanded TCRs were defined as changing significantly between any two time points under a Poisson model with p below 0.0001. TCR abundances were normalised to the total number of TCRs sequenced in each sample and reported as counts per million. MAIT TCRs were defined by TRAV1-2 paired with TRAJ12, TRAJ20 or TRAJ33, and iNKT TCRs by TRAV10 paired with TRAJ18. A search of VDJdb, accessed on 1 November 2021, was run for TCRs annotated to CMV, EBV and SARS-CoV-2, with TCRs annotated for multiple antigens excluded. The public reads were reanalyzed by TCRdb: fastp trimming at Q25, MiXCR alignment, in-frame beta chains only. When rows share a CDR3 protein, they turn into one entry using the most common DNA and genes. The V and J calls shown here were made by TCRdb, not taken from the authors' results. The sample table lists roughly 28,000 distinct CDR3 sequences, roughly 5.4% of them with a count of one. The ten biggest clones cover over 2.5% of the sample.

This clonotype was sampled from an adult who was a healthcare worker with PCR-confirmed SARS-CoV-2 infection or an uninfected control (not recorded which). The chain employs TRBV5-1 and TRBJ1-4; the D gene lacks a confident call. Sequencing was performed on whole blood. Here is the DNA: TGCGCCAGCAGCCAAAGAATGAGTGCAACTAATGAAAAACTGTTTTTT. Translated, it reads CASSQRMSATNEKLFF.